Following are 23 T cell receptor beta chains from one sample sequenced in a study of blood T cell repertoires in COVID-19. TCRdb's copy holds only in-frame clones and misses some; the assay was immunoSEQ multiplex PCR. Of 250,000 to 300,000 clones in the sample, roughly nine tenths were seen once. Sequencing used PBMCs or T cells enriched from blood (not recorded which). The receptors shown here come from a human donor in a cohort exposed to, infected with or recovered from COVID-19 (not recorded which). The donor label of this sample is uncertain.

The rearrangement links TRBV6-5 to TRBJ1-2; TRBD1 matches at 7 bases. The CDR3 has 14 residues. Looked up from germline, CDR1 is MNHEY and CDR2 is SVGAGI. V gave up 8 bases and J gave up 2 bases; unmatched junction bases: 8. CDR3 DNA: TGTGCCAGCTCCCCGATGGGACAGAACTATGGCTACACCTTC. Protein: CASSPMGQNYGYTF.

This chain joins TRBV5-1 and TRBJ1-2, with TRBD1 matching over 7 bases. Germline CDR1 SGHRS, CDR2 YFSETQ. V was pared by 4 bases and J by 8 bases, with 8 bases of the junction left unmatched. The CDR3 consists of 13 residues. CDR3 sequence reads: CASSLTGEGGYTF. The CDR3 DNA follows: TGCGCCAGCAGCCTAACAGGGGAAGGCGGCTACACCTTC.

This chain uses TRBV30 with TRBJ1-6, with D maybe TRBD1 (6 bases). Germline lookup yields CDR1 GTSNPN and CDR2 SVGIG (reference sequence). Trimming took 3 bases from V and 14 from J, leaving 17 bases between them. The CDR3 is 13 amino acids. CDR3 loop: CAWRASRGKTLHF. CDR3 coding DNA: TGTGCCTGGAGAGCCTCGAGGGGGAAGACCCTCCACTTT. Variable domain in full (rest from reference TRBV30 and TRBJ1-6): SQTIHQWPATLVQPVGSPLSLECTVEGTSNPNLYWYRQAAGRGLQLLFYSVGIGQISSEVPQNLSASRPQDRQFILSSKKLLLSDSGFYLCAWRASRGKTLHFGNGTRLTVT.

This sequence joins TRBV4-1 and TRBJ2-3; a weak D match, TRBD1 (6 bases). Trimming cost V 0 bases and J 5 bases, with 21 bases left between them. The CDR3 extends over 18 amino acids. Germline-derived CDR1 and CDR2 are MGHRA and YSYEKL. CDR3 loop: CASSQDNRRDRSEDTQYF. In DNA form, the CDR3 reads TGCGCCAGCAGCCAAGATAACCGTAGAGACAGGTCTGAAGATACGCAGTATTTT.

This clone occurred once. The chain couples TRBV5-4 to TRBJ1-2, with D hard to call. V was trimmed by 3 bases and J by 0 bases, leaving 3 bases between them. Germline values: CDR1 SGHNT, CDR2 YYREEE (reference sequence). The CDR3 runs to 12 residues. CDR3 DNA: TGTGCCAGCAGCTCATCTAACTATGGCTACACCTTC. Translated: CASSSSNYGYTF.

V gene TRBV25-1 combines with J gene TRBJ2-2; possible D gene TRBD1, 5 bases. CDR1 is MGHDK, CDR2 SYGVNS, per germline. V was trimmed by 5 bases and J by 0 bases, leaving 10 bases between them. The CDR3 runs 15 residues. The CDR3 is CASSLTATNTGELFF. The CDR3 region has the DNA TGTGCCAGCAGTTTGACAGCCACGAACACCGGGGAGCTGTTTTTT.

The chain joins TRBV7-9 to TRBJ1-6, with 9 bases fitting TRBD1. The CDR3 extends over 17 amino acids. The J segment lost 6 bases and the V segment lost 5 bases, leaving 11 bases of the junction unmatched. Looked up from germline, CDR1 is SEHNR and CDR2 is FQNEAQ (reference sequence). CDR3 DNA: TGTGCCAGCAGCCGATTCACAGGGGGCGGGAGTAATTCACCCCTCCACTTT. Its translation: CASSRFTGGGSNSPLHF.

V gene TRBV15 combines with J gene TRBJ1-2; 8 bases line up with TRBD1. The CDR3 loop spans 17 amino acids. Germline CDR1 is LNHNV and CDR2 is YYDKDF (reference sequence). Trimming cost V 0 bases and J 6 bases; bases outside gene matches: 12. The CDR3 sequence: CATSRESPGQVADGYTF. The CDR3 nucleotides are TGTGCCACCAGCAGAGAGAGCCCGGGACAGGTAGCGGATGGCTACACCTTC.

The chain joins TRBV2 to TRBJ2-5, with 10 positions matching TRBD2. Losses at the gene ends were 5 bases for V and 6 bases for J; bases not matched to a gene: 9. This CDR3 spans 15 amino acids. The germline CDR1 and CDR2 sequences are SNHLY and FYNNEI. The CDR3: CASSQLAGPGKTQYF. In DNA form, the CDR3 reads TGTGCCAGCAGTCAACTAGCGGGGCCCGGAAAGACCCAGTACTTC.

This chain connects TRBV5-6 to TRBJ1-4; D ambiguous. CDR1 is SGHDT, CDR2 YYEEEE, per germline. Trimming left V 0 bases short and J 3 bases short, with 6 bases between. This CDR3 has 14 amino acids. The CDR3 bases are TGTGCCAGCAGCTTGGGGGCGCCTAATGAAAAACTGTTTTTT. Its protein product is CASSLGAPNEKLFF.

This clone was detected once. This sample includes further DNA sequences coding for the same CDR3. V usage is TRBV7-3 and J usage is TRBJ1-1; a weak D match, TRBD1 (5 bases). Deletions cut 4 bases from V and 1 base from J, with 7 bases between. CDR1 is SGHTA, CDR2 FQGTGA, per germline. The CDR3 totals 13 residues. This chain's CDR3 is CASSSTGNTEAFF. As DNA, the CDR3 is TGTGCCAGCAGCTCCACAGGGAACACTGAAGCTTTCTTT.

This chain joins TRBV21-1 and TRBJ1-1; the table's D call, TRBD1, has no DNA check behind it. TRBV21-1 corresponds to a pseudogene. The CDR3 spans 13 residues. As DNA, the CDR3 is TGTGCCAGCAGCACTTCGGCTCCAGGGGAAGCTTTCTTT. It is translated as CASSTSAPGEAFF.

This clone has a handful of counts. The chain employs TRBV18 and TRBJ1-1; D unresolved. CDR1 is KGHSH, CDR2 LQKENI, per germline. Trimming removed 6 bases at V and 6 bases at J, with 14 bases between. The CDR3 spans 13 residues. The CDR3 nucleotides are TGTGCCAGCTCCCCGACTCCGGAATCTGAAGCTTTCTTT. This sequence encodes CASSPTPESEAFF.

This chain uses TRBV6-5 with TRBJ1-1, with 9 bases lining up with TRBD1. This CDR3 has 14 residues. Per the germline V gene, CDR1 is MNHEY and CDR2 is SVGAGI. Germline trimming cut 10 bases from V and 4 bases from J; bases unmatched to any gene: 10. As DNA, the CDR3 is TGTGCCATCTCTTCGGGACAGGGCGGCACTGAAGCTTTCTTT. It specifies CAISSGQGGTEAFF.

This rearrangement joins TRBV12-3 or TRBV12-4 to TRBJ1-6, with D unclear. The V and J ends lost 3 bases and 13 bases respectively, with 13 bases between them. The CDR3 extends over 13 amino acids. CDR3 nucleotide sequence: TGTGCCAGCAGTTTGGAGGGTCCTGGGCCCCTCCACTTT. It encodes CASSLEGPGPLHF.

This clone showed up just a few times. The V call is TRBV6-5, the J call TRBJ2-3, with TRBD2 matching 7 bases. This CDR3 contains 14 residues. Germline CDR1 reads MNHEY; CDR2 reads SVGAGI. After removal of 7 bases from V and 4 bases from J, the junction contained 8 bases not matched to a gene. CDR3 DNA sequence: TGTGCCAGCATGGGGGGGAGTAGGCCAGATACGCAGTATTTT. It encodes CASMGGSRPDTQYF.

The chain has TRBV4-3 and TRBJ1-2; D is ambiguous. V lost 1 base and J lost 4, with 7 bases in between. The CDR3 contains 13 residues. Germline CDR1 is LGHNA and CDR2 is YSLEER. The CDR3 nucleotides are TGCGCCAGCAGCCAAGGGGAGGGCTATGGCTACACCTTC. Protein sequence: CASSQGEGYGYTF.

This clone was seen many times. The V and J genes are TRBV9 and TRBJ2-3; 10 bases fit TRBD2. CDR1 is SGDLS, CDR2 YYNGEE, per germline. Unmatched junction bases numbered 5, after V lost 0 bases and J lost 4 bases. The CDR3 runs to 16 residues. The CDR3 region is CASSVGAGGHSDTQYF. Here the CDR3 DNA reads TGTGCCAGCAGCGTAGGAGCGGGGGGGCATTCAGATACGCAGTATTTT.

The V call is TRBV30, the J call TRBJ1-2, with D unclear. Trimming took 0 bases from V and 7 from J, leaving 15 bases between them. CDR1 and CDR2 from the germline V gene are GTSNPN and SVGIG (reference sequence). The CDR3 extends over 14 amino acids. The CDR3 region is CAWSVNGGRGGYTF. CDR3 in DNA: TGTGCCTGGAGTGTAAACGGAGGTCGTGGTGGCTACACCTTC. Using reference TRBV30 and TRBJ1-2 for the parts outside the CDR3, the full variable domain is SQTIHQWPATLVQPVGSPLSLECTVEGTSNPNLYWYRQAAGRGLQLLFYSVGIGQISSEVPQNLSASRPQDRQFILSSKKLLLSDSGFYLCAWSVNGGRGGYTFGSGTRLTVV.

The chain joins TRBV27 to TRBJ1-2; 7 nucleotides match TRBD1. CDR3 length: 13 amino acids. Germline V gives CDR1 MNHEY, CDR2 SMNVEV (reference sequence). The V gene end was trimmed by 7 bases and the J gene end by 2 bases; junction bases not matched to a gene: 4. The CDR3, as DNA: TGTGCCAGCAAGGCGACAGGGAACTATGGCTACACCTTC. Protein sequence: CASKATGNYGYTF.

The chain recombines TRBV18 with TRBJ1-2, with 8 bases aligning to TRBD1. Losses at the gene ends were 8 bases for V and 0 bases for J; bases not matched to a gene: 11. Germline loops: CDR1 KGHSH, CDR2 LQKENI. The CDR3 runs to 16 residues. CDR3 DNA: TGTGCCAGCGGACAGGGCACGCCGCTATCTAACTATGGCTACACCTTC. As protein: CASGQGTPLSNYGYTF.

The chain is built from TRBV29-1 and TRBJ1-2; D not certain. This CDR3 contains 14 residues. Trimming took off 3 bases at V and 3 bases at J, with 14 bases between the two ends. CDR1 is SQVTM and CDR2 is ANQGSEA in the germline V gene. The CDR3 DNA is TGCAGCGTTGAGGTGGGGAGGTTGGACTATGGCTACACCTTC. Translated, it gives CSVEVGRLDYGYTF.

This chain uses TRBV18 with TRBJ1-1; D ambiguous. This CDR3 region has 15 residues. With 3 bases removed from V and 2 bases from J, the gap between germline ends came to 13 bases. The germline V gene has CDR1 KGHSH and CDR2 LQKENI. The CDR3 protein is CASSPPDGLNTEAFF. Here the CDR3 DNA reads TGTGCCAGCTCACCGCCAGACGGACTAAACACTGAAGCTTTCTTT.